These 22 T cell receptor beta chains originate from one sample sequenced in a study of blood T cell repertoires in COVID-19 (dated by TCRdb to about 2020). Libraries were built with the immunoSEQ multiplex PCR assay. TCRdb took this table from immuneACCESS and kept in-frame rearrangements with V and J called. Such tables lack part of the clones; where checked against another copy, unresolved V genes explain under half of the gap, and the rest is unexplained. The sample records roughly 220,000 clones, around 89% of which are singletons. The ten largest clonotypes hold roughly 3% of the sample. Material: PBMCs or T cells enriched from blood (not recorded which). These receptors all come from a woman younger than 30 in a cohort exposed to, infected with or recovered from COVID-19 (not recorded which).

This chain uses TRBV24-1 with TRBJ2-5, with 10 positions matching TRBD2. The CDR3 consists of 13 residues. The V gene end was trimmed by 9 bases and the J gene end by 2 bases; junction bases not matched to a gene: 2. Germline V lookup: CDR1 KGHDR, CDR2 SFDVKD. The CDR3 nucleotides are TGTGCCACCGCGACTAGCGGGCAAGAGACCCAGTACTTC. Translating gives CATATSGQETQYF.

The CDR3 loop reads CASSLAGDGYTF. The CDR3 DNA follows: TGTGCCAGCAGCTTGGCCGGGGATGGCTACACCTTC. The chain has TRBV5-6 and TRBJ1-2; D call uncertain. CDR3 size: 12 residues. Germline V lookup: CDR1 SGHDT, CDR2 YYEEEE. V was cut by 0 bases and J by 6 bases, with 6 bases left in between.

The V call is TRBV11-3, the J call TRBJ1-3; no reliable D call. The germline V gene has CDR1 SGHNT and CDR2 YENEEA. The length of the CDR3 is 14 residues. Trimming removed 1 base from V and 0 bases from J, with 4 bases in between. The CDR3 bases are TGTGCCAGCAGCTTAGTCAGCTCTGGAAACACCATATATTTT. Translating gives CASSLVSSGNTIYF.

This chain uses TRBV5-4 with TRBJ1-1; D uncertain. The germline gives CDR1 SGHNT, CDR2 YYREEE (reference sequence). This CDR3 region has 13 residues. V was trimmed by 0 bases and J by 7 bases, leaving 10 bases between them. DNA of the CDR3: TGTGCCAGCAGCTTGGATCCGCGAGGTGAAGCTTTCTTT. Amino acid sequence: CASSLDPRGEAFF.

The chain links TRBV9 to TRBJ1-2; a weak D match, TRBD1 (6 bases). This CDR3 spans 12 amino acids. V was clipped by 4 bases and J by 5 bases, with 9 bases between them. Per the germline V gene, CDR1 is SGDLS and CDR2 is YYNGEE. This CDR3 reads CASSIGQYGYTF. CDR3 DNA sequence: TGTGCCAGCAGCATTGGACAGTATGGCTACACCTTC.

This clone was detected many times. The chain employs TRBV12-3 or TRBV12-4 and TRBJ1-5, with 9 bases aligning to TRBD1. CDR3 size: 13 residues. V dropped 8 bases and J dropped 7; count of bases not matched to a gene: 6. The DNA of the CDR3 is TGTGCCAGCGGAGGGACAGGGTGGCAGCCCCAGCATTTT. Encoded protein: CASGGTGWQPQHF.

CDR3 bases: TGTGCCAGCAGCTCTCCCAGGACAGGGGGTAACTATGGCTACACCTTC. Translation gives CASSSPRTGGNYGYTF. The chain recombines TRBV13 with TRBJ1-2; 10 nucleotides match TRBD1. In germline, CDR1 is PRHDT, CDR2 FYEKMQ (reference sequence). This CDR3 region has 16 residues. V gave up 4 bases and J gave up 1 base; unmatched junction bases: 6.

The chain combines TRBV19 with TRBJ1-1; TRBD1 matches at 11 bases. V gave up 5 bases and J gave up 9 bases; unmatched junction bases: 14. Germline CDR1 LNHDA, CDR2 SQIVND (reference sequence). The CDR3 is made up of 16 amino acids. DNA of the CDR3: TGTGCCAGTAGTCCCGGACAGGGGGCGCAAAGGACCCAAGCTTTCTTT. Amino acids: CASSPGQGAQRTQAFF.

This sequence joins TRBV5-1 and TRBJ2-7; TRBD2 matches 11 bases. The germline gives CDR1 SGHRS, CDR2 YFSETQ. CDR3 length: 16 residues. J lost 1 base, V lost 4 bases, and 7 bases had no gene match. CDR3 sequence (DNA): TGCGCCAGCAGCCCATTAGCGGGAGGGCCATCCTACGAGCAGTACTTC. Translation gives CASSPLAGGPSYEQYF. The full variable domain, in which reference TRBV5-1 and TRBJ2-7 provide the parts outside the CDR3, is KAGVTQTPRYLIKTRGQQVTLSCSPISGHRSVSWYQQTPGQGLQFLFEYFSETQRNKGNFPGRFSGRQFSNSRSEMNVSTLELGDSALYLCASSPLAGGPSYEQYFGPGTRLTVT.

This clone occurred once. The chain recombines TRBV7-8 with TRBJ2-7; possibly TRBD2 for D (6 bases). The CDR3 contains 13 residues. V was trimmed by 5 bases and J by 3 bases, leaving 11 bases between them. Germline V gives CDR1 SGHVS, CDR2 FQNEAQ. The CDR3 protein is CASSLSGGYEQYF. CDR3 in DNA: TGTGCCAGCAGCCTTAGCGGAGGCTACGAGCAGTACTTC.

This clone is categorized as medium-sized. J is TRBJ1-4 and V is TRBV4-1; weak D call: TRBD1 (5 bases). With 4 bases removed from V and 6 bases from J, the gap between germline ends came to 9 bases. Germline loops: CDR1 MGHRA, CDR2 YSYEKL. The CDR3 runs to 13 residues. The CDR3 protein is CASSPQGYEKLFF. The CDR3 DNA sequence: TGCGCCAGCAGCCCTCAGGGATATGAAAAACTGTTTTTT.

The CDR3 loop is CASSQEIWDRGDYGYTF. In DNA form, the CDR3 reads TGTGCCAGCAGCCAAGAGATCTGGGACAGGGGTGACTATGGCTACACCTTC. The genes are TRBV3-1 (or the pseudogene TRBV3-2) and TRBJ1-2; TRBD1 matches at 10 bases. The germline V gene has CDR1 LGHDT and CDR2 YNNKEL (reference sequence). V lost 0 bases, J lost 3 bases, and 7 bases stayed unmatched. The CDR3 covers 17 residues.

This clone has a handful of counts. The identical CDR3 is also encoded by other nucleotide sequences in the sample. The chain recombines TRBV24-1 with TRBJ1-5; D possibly corresponds to TRBD1 (6 bases). Germline V gene data show CDR1 as KGHDR and CDR2 as SFDVKD. V was trimmed by 4 bases and J by 4 bases, leaving 7 bases between them. The CDR3 consists of 13 residues. The CDR3: CATSETGNQPQHF. The CDR3 region has the DNA TGTGCCACCAGTGAAACAGGGAATCAGCCCCAGCATTTT.

The rearrangement joins TRBV11-2 to TRBJ1-2, with D possibly matching TRBD1 (6 bases). The ends were cut back, 4 bases at V and 6 bases at J, with 18 bases in the middle. The CDR3 consists of 15 residues. Germline V CDR1 and CDR2: SGHAT, FQNNGV. The CDR3 DNA reads as TGTGCCAGCAGCTCCCTAAATACAGGGTGGGATGGCTACACCTTC. It specifies CASSSLNTGWDGYTF.

Only one count was recorded for this clone. The chain links TRBV28 to TRBJ1-5, with no clear D. Germline V lookup: CDR1 MDHEN, CDR2 SYDVKM. V was trimmed by 2 bases and J by 12 bases, leaving 20 bases between them. CDR3 size: 15 residues. This chain's CDR3 is CASSLVGPTRLIQHF. The CDR3 bases are TGTGCCAGCAGTTTAGTCGGGCCCACTAGGTTGATCCAGCATTTT.

The V call is TRBV6-5, the J call TRBJ2-2; tentative D call: TRBD2 (5 bases). Germline assignment: CDR1 MNHEY and CDR2 SVGAGI. Trimming removed 6 bases at V and 6 bases at J, with 11 bases between. The CDR3 covers 13 residues. Written as DNA, the CDR3 is TGTGCCAGCAGCCTATCGCGGGCCGGGGAGCTGTTTTTT. Protein sequence: CASSLSRAGELFF.

CDR3 loop: CASSPGTGDTGELFF. The DNA for the CDR3 is TGCGCCAGCAGCCCCGGGACAGGCGACACCGGGGAGCTGTTTTTT. This chain uses TRBV10-1 with TRBJ2-2, with TRBD1 matching over 8 bases. The V segment lost 6 bases and the J segment 3 bases; nucleotides outside the gene matches: 6. The germline CDR1 and CDR2 sequences are WNHNN and SYGVQD (reference sequence). This CDR3 has 15 amino acids.

This clone was picked up a small number of times. The rearrangement uses TRBV30 and TRBJ1-5; D uncertain. There are 15 residues in the CDR3. Trimming removed 0 bases from V and 7 bases from J, with 16 bases in between. CDR1 and CDR2 (germline): GTSNPN, SVGIG (reference sequence). In DNA form, the CDR3 reads TGTGCCTGGAGTGTACTAGGAGGTAAAAGGCAGCCCCAGCATTTT. Translation gives CAWSVLGGKRQPQHF.

The chain combines TRBV28 with TRBJ2-2; 8 nucleotides align to TRBD1. Trimming removed 7 bases from V and 2 bases from J; junction bases left unmatched: 9. Germline V CDR1 and CDR2: MDHEN, SYDVKM. CDR3 length: 16 amino acids. The CDR3 here is CASNPQGDPNTGELFF. The CDR3 bases are TGTGCCAGCAACCCACAGGGGGATCCTAACACCGGGGAGCTGTTTTTT.

The rearrangement joins TRBV11-2 to TRBJ2-1, with TRBD1 identical over 8 bases. CDR1 SGHAT and CDR2 FQNNGV come from the germline V gene. The CDR3 runs to 16 residues. The V segment lost 5 bases and the J segment 7 bases; nucleotides outside the gene matches: 13. The CDR3 sequence: CASSVGTWTGKNEQFF. The CDR3 coding sequence is TGTGCCAGCAGCGTAGGCACGTGGACAGGGAAAAATGAGCAGTTCTTC.

The CDR3 sequence is CASRTGTRTYNEQFF. Here the CDR3 DNA reads TGTGCCAGCAGGACAGGGACAAGAACCTACAATGAGCAGTTCTTC. The chain links TRBV6-5 to TRBJ2-1, with 7 nucleotides matching TRBD1. CDR1 MNHEY and CDR2 SVGAGI come from the germline V gene. The CDR3 consists of 15 residues. V dropped 6 bases and J dropped 2; count of bases not matched to a gene: 7.

The chain uses TRBV5-1 and TRBJ1-1, with unresolved D. Germline values: CDR1 SGHRS, CDR2 YFSETQ. The CDR3 loop spans 17 amino acids. The V gene lost 1 base and the J gene lost 5 bases, with 21 bases spanning the gap. Here the CDR3 reads CASSLFSDPTGGTEAFF. Written as DNA, the CDR3 is TGCGCCAGCAGCTTGTTTTCGGACCCCACCGGCGGGACTGAAGCTTTCTTT.